This record looks at one TCR beta chain sequence and its context. Antigen: not known. The sample carries other DNA sequences with the same CDR3. Germline CDR1 and CDR2: SQVTM and ANQGSEA. This CDR3 contains 12 residues. The V end was cut by 6 bases, the J end by 1 base, with 4 bases between. The entry originates in a study of shared clonotypes between healthy human individuals. Study at large: There were three CD4 naive, three CD4 memory, two CD8 naive and one CD8 memory plates per donor. Study-level findings and limits: In having few donors, the study represented limited genetic and exposure-history diversity. Larger richness was generally estimated for naive than memory subsets. Large sequencing depth failed to make sorted-subset sequencing complete, rarefaction showed.

Sequencing was performed with immunoSEQ multiplex PCR; in TCRdb, only in-frame clones are kept and a portion is missing. Found here are about 680,000 clones, about 80% of them singletons; the top ten hold 1.5% to 2%. The specimen was memory CD4+ T cells sorted from blood. Subset indicated: CD45RA-negative fraction. The chain couples TRBV29-1 to TRBJ2-6; D gene ambiguous. This TCR was recovered from a woman under 40 in good health. CDR3 protein: CSVRSGANVLTF. DNA of the CDR3: TGCAGCGTCCGGTCTGGGGCCAACGTCCTGACTTTC.